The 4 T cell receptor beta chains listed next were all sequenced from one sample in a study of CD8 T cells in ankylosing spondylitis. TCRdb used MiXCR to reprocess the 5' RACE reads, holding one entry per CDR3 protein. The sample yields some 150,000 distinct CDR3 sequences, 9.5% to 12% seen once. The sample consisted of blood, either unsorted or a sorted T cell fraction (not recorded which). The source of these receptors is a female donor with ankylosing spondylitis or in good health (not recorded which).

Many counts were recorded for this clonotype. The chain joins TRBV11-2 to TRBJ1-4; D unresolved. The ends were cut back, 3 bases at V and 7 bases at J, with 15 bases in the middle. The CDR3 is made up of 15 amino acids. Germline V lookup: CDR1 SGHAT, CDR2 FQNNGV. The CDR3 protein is CASSFLGNEGEKLFF. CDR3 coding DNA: TGTGCCAGCAGCTTCCTCGGCAACGAGGGTGAAAAACTGTTTTTT.

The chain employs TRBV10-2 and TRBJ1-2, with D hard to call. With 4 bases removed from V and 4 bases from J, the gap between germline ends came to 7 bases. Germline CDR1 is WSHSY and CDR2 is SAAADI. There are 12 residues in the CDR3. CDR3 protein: CASSAEPYGYTF. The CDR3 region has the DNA TGCGCCAGCAGTGCTGAACCCTATGGCTACACCTTC.

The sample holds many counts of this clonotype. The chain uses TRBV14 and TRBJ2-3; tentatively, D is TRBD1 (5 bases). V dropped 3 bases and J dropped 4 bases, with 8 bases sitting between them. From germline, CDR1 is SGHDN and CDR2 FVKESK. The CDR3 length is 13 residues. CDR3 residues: CASSHLTADTQYF. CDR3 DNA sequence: TGTGCCAGCAGCCACCTGACAGCAGATACGCAGTATTTT.

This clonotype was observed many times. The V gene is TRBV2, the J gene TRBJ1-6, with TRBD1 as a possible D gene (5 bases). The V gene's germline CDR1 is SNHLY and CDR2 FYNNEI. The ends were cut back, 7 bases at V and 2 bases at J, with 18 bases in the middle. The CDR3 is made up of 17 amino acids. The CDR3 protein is CASKGGALGAYNSPLHF. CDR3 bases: TGTGCCAGCAAGGGCGGGGCCCTGGGGGCCTATAATTCACCCCTCCACTTT. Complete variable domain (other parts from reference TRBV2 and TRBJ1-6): EPEVTQTPSHQVTQMGQEVILRCVPISNHLYFYWYRQILGQKVEFLVSFYNNEISEKSEIFDDQFSVERPDGSNFTLKIRSTKLEDSAMYFCASKGGALGAYNSPLHFGNGTRLTVT.